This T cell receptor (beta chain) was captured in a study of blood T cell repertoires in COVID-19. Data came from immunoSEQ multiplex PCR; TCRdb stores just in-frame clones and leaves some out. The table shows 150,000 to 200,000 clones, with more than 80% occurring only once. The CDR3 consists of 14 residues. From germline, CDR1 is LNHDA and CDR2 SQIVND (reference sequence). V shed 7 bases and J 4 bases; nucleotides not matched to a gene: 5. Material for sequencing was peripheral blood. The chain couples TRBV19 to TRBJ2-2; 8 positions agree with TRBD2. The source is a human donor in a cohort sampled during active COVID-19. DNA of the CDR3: TGTGCCAGTACCCCCCGGGGGGGCACCGGGGAGCTGTTTTTT. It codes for CASTPRGGTGELFF.